These 12 T cell receptor beta chains originate from one sample sequenced in a study of T-cell reconstitution after alpha-beta-depleted transplantation in children. Molecular barcoding with unique molecular identifiers was used for the TCRbeta library. Using its own MiXCR run on the PCR reads, TCRdb lists one record per CDR3 protein. The repertoire has 500,000 to 650,000 distinct CDR3 sequences, 10% to 12% of them found once; the top ten carry 14%. The sequences come from PBMCs, mostly from graft donor cells, collected 180 days after TCRalphabeta/CD19-depleted stem cell transplant. These receptors were taken from a female patient aged 2 to 10 who had a stem cell transplant for aplastic anemia, so the T cells may come from the graft donor.

The chain combines TRBV7-9 with TRBJ1-2; D ambiguous. CDR3 length equals 13 residues. CDR1 and CDR2 (germline): SEHNR, FQNEAQ (reference sequence). Trimming pared 3 bases from V and 6 bases from J, leaving 11 bases between. CDR3 residues: CASSFGTGNGYTF. DNA of the CDR3: TGTGCCAGCAGCTTCGGAACGGGGAATGGCTACACCTTC. Full variable domain (outside the CDR3, taken from reference TRBV7-9 and TRBJ1-2): DTGVSQNPRHKITKRGQNVTFRCDPISEHNRLYWYRQTLGQGPEFLTYFQNEAQLEKSRLLSDRFSAERPKGSFSTLEIQRTEQGDSAMYLCASSFGTGNGYTFGSGTRLTVV.

The chain recombines TRBV28 with TRBJ2-4; D not resolved. V shed 3 bases and J shed 1 base, with 13 bases lying between them. This CDR3 spans 16 amino acids. CDR1 is MDHEN, CDR2 SYDVKM, per germline. CDR3 bases: TGTGCCAGCAGTTTTTATCGGGCAGGCGCCAAAAACATTCAGTACTTC. Protein: CASSFYRAGAKNIQYF.

There are a few counts of this clonotype. This chain uses TRBV12-3 or TRBV12-4 with TRBJ2-1, with D uncertain. The V and J ends lost 6 bases and 1 base respectively, with 13 bases between them. This CDR3 is 15 amino acids long. The CDR3 DNA follows: TGTGCCAGCAGCTGGGCGGTGACTTCCTACAATGAGCAGTTCTTC. Protein product: CASSWAVTSYNEQFF.

This clonotype was observed a few times. The rearrangement links TRBV7-9 to TRBJ1-1, with D possibly being TRBD1 (6 bases). The CDR3 length is 15 residues. V was pared by 5 bases and J by 5 bases, with 18 bases between. Per germline, CDR1 SEHNR and CDR2 FQNEAQ (reference sequence). The CDR3 here is CASSITRGDGTEAFF. The DNA of the CDR3 is TGTGCCAGCAGCATTACCAGGGGCGATGGGACTGAAGCTTTCTTT.

In this sample, this clonotype turned up a few times. The V call is TRBV7-9, the J call TRBJ1-1; D might be TRBD1 (5 bases). Between the trimmed V and J ends, which lost 4 bases and 5 bases, there was a span of 11 bases. Looked up from germline, CDR1 is SEHNR and CDR2 is FQNEAQ (reference sequence). CDR3 size: 13 residues. The CDR3 loop reads CASSYDRLTEAFF. For the CDR3, the DNA is TGTGCCAGCAGCTATGACAGACTGACTGAAGCTTTCTTT.

Worth noting for this clonotype: Germline is not matched at one junction end, which may reflect a read error. J is TRBJ2-1 and V is TRBV2, with 15 nucleotides matching TRBD2. CDR3 size: 19 residues. The V gene's germline CDR1 is SNHLY and CDR2 FYNNEI. The CDR3 loop is CAISPGLGLAGGAYNEQFF. In nucleotides, the CDR3 is TGTGCCATCAGTCCAGGGCTAGGACTAGCGGGAGGGGCTTACAATGAGCAGTTCTTC.

The V and J genes are TRBV20-1 and TRBJ2-1; the D gene is possibly TRBD2 (6 bases). The germline V gene encodes CDR1 DFQATT and CDR2 SNEGSKA (reference sequence). The CDR3 spans 14 residues. V was pared by 1 base and J by 6 bases, with 13 bases between. The CDR3 loop reads CSARVPGTRNEQFF. CDR3 nucleotide sequence: TGCAGTGCTAGAGTTCCCGGGACTCGCAATGAGCAGTTCTTC.

V is TRBV6-1 and J is TRBJ2-7; 7 bases are a match to TRBD1. Germline V CDR1 and CDR2: MNHNS, SASEGT. Trimming cost V 4 bases and J 0 bases; bases outside gene matches: 3. The CDR3 length is 14 residues. CDR3 sequence reads: CASSGRGCSYEQYV. DNA of the CDR3: TGTGCCAGCAGTGGCAGGGGGTGCTCCTACGAGCAGTACGTC.

A few counts support this clonotype. Written as DNA, the CDR3 is TGTGCCAGCAGCCCCCGGGACAGTAACTATGGCTACACCTTC. It codes for CASSPRDSNYGYTF. V and J are TRBV3-1 and TRBJ1-2; 7 bases map to TRBD1. Germline CDR1 and CDR2: LGHDT and YNNKEL (reference sequence). After removal of 4 bases from V and 1 base from J, the junction contained 3 bases not matched to a gene. CDR3 length: 14 residues. The entire variable domain, with the rest obtained from reference TRBV3-1 and TRBJ1-2, is as follows: DTAVSQTPKYLVTQMGNDKSIKCEQNLGHDTMYWYKQDSKKFLKIMFSYNNKELIINETVPNRFSPKSPDKAHLNLHINSLELGDSAVYFCASSPRDSNYGYTFGSGTRLTVV.

This clonotype was recorded many times. The chain is built from TRBV5-1 and TRBJ2-1, with 8 positions matching TRBD2. The germline V gene has CDR1 SGHRS and CDR2 YFSETQ. The V segment lost 4 bases and the J segment 0 bases; nucleotides outside the gene matches: 9. This CDR3 comprises 17 residues. The CDR3 sequence: CASSRLGGENSYNEQFF. The CDR3, as DNA: TGCGCCAGCAGCAGGCTCGGGGGGGAGAACTCCTACAATGAGCAGTTCTTC. The full variable domain, its missing parts supplied by reference TRBV5-1 and TRBJ2-1, is KAGVTQTPRYLIKTRGQQVTLSCSPISGHRSVSWYQQTPGQGLQFLFEYFSETQRNKGNFPGRFSGRQFSNSRSEMNVSTLELGDSALYLCASSRLGGENSYNEQFFGPGTRLTVL.

In regard to this clonotype: The junction shows a germline mismatch at one end, possibly a read error. This chain links TRBV12-3 or TRBV12-4 with TRBJ2-3; D unresolved. This CDR3 spans 12 amino acids. The CDR3 DNA reads as TGTGCCAGCATTTTAAGCACAGATACGCAGTATTTT. This encodes CASILSTDTQYF.

The CDR3 DNA follows: TGCAGCGTTGGGTGGACAGCCGGGACGGCAGATACGCAGTATTTT. Translated: CSVGWTAGTADTQYF. The chain carries TRBV29-1 and TRBJ2-3; D may be TRBD1 (6 bases). CDR1 and CDR2 (germline): SQVTM, ANQGSEA. The CDR3 contains 15 residues. V lost 4 bases, J lost 4 bases, and 18 bases lay in between.